Presented here are 31 T cell receptor beta chains from one specimen sequenced in a study of T cells expressing NK-cell markers. TCRdb derives one entry per CDR3 protein from the 5' RACE reads, leaving out DNA. The sample table includes 500,000 to 700,000 distinct CDR3 sequences. The sample was blood T cells: a sorted CD56 or NKG2C T cell subset, CD4+ or CD8+ T cells, or bulk PBMC T cells (not recorded which). The receptors were sampled from a man younger than 35 in good health.

The chain couples TRBV18 to TRBJ1-6. CDR3 size: 16 residues. Germline CDR1 and CDR2: KGHSH and LQKENI. The CDR3 loop is CASSPFSTAYNSPLHF. The variable domain in full, with the rest retrieved from reference TRBV18 and TRBJ1-6, is NAGVMQNPRHLVRRRGQEARLRCSPMKGHSHVYWYRQLPEEGLKFMVYLQKENIIDESGMPKERFSAEFPKEGPSILRIQQVVRGDSAAYFCASSPFSTAYNSPLHFGNGTRLTVT.

CDR3 loop: CASSFGSVSNQPQHF. This chain uses TRBV12-3 or TRBV12-4 with TRBJ1-5. This CDR3 comprises 15 residues.

The chain combines TRBV20-1 with TRBJ2-5; the TRBD1 assignment by TCRdb is unverifiable without DNA. The germline CDR1 and CDR2 sequences are DFQATT and SNEGSKA (reference sequence). The CDR3 is 16 amino acids. The CDR3: CSARGGGRGIQETQYF.

This chain connects TRBV6-4 to TRBJ2-1; TCRdb returns TRBD2, unconfirmable since there is no DNA. The CDR3 contains 16 residues. Looked up from germline, CDR1 is MRHNA and CDR2 is SNTAGT. CDR3 region: CASSDSSSGYFGEQFF.

This sequence joins TRBV20-1 and TRBJ2-7; TCRdb names TRBD1, which stays unverified in the absence of DNA. The CDR3 length is 15 residues. Germline CDR1 and CDR2: DFQATT and SNEGSKA (reference sequence). CDR3: CSASLSGTPSYEQYF.

The rearrangement uses TRBV12-3 or TRBV12-4 and TRBJ2-5; the TRBD1 assignment by TCRdb is unverifiable without DNA. This CDR3 region has 17 residues. The CDR3 sequence is CASSLAISGQGQETQYF.

The gene calls are TRBV12-3 or TRBV12-4 and TRBJ1-4; the D call of TRBD1 rests on TCRdb alone, since no DNA is present to check it. This CDR3 contains 18 residues. CDR3 protein: CASSLFPGQGAKSEKLFF.

The CDR3 region is CSALDRNNQPQHF. V gene TRBV20-1 combines with J gene TRBJ1-5. The germline V gene encodes CDR1 DFQATT and CDR2 SNEGSKA (reference sequence). This CDR3 is built from 13 residues.

The CDR3 here is CASSPGLAEAEQFF. The chain combines TRBV7-2 with TRBJ2-1; TCRdb's D gene call, TRBD2, goes unchecked for lack of DNA. CDR3 length: 14 amino acids. CDR1 is SGHTA and CDR2 is FQGNSA in the germline V gene. The full variable domain, with the rest looked up from reference TRBV7-2 and TRBJ2-1, is GAGVSQSPSNKVTEKGKDVELRCDPISGHTALYWYRQSLGQGLEFLIYFQGNSAPDKSGLPSDRFSAERTGGSVSTLTIQRTQQEDSAVYLCASSPGLAEAEQFFGPGTRLTVL.

The CDR3 sequence is CATGTKYGTGELFF. The rearrangement links TRBV10-3 to TRBJ2-2; TCRdb indicates TRBD2, and absent DNA this call remains unverified. This CDR3 spans 14 amino acids. CDR1 is ENHRY, CDR2 SYGVKD, per germline.

This chain uses TRBV3-1 with TRBJ2-2; the TCRdb D gene call, TRBD1, has no DNA to confirm it. Per germline, CDR1 LGHDT and CDR2 YNNKEL (reference sequence). The CDR3 sequence is 14 residues long. The CDR3 protein is CASAPGTLTGELFF.

The rearrangement links TRBV7-2 to TRBJ2-1. The CDR3 totals 16 residues. Germline CDR1 and CDR2: SGHTA and FQGNSA. CDR3 sequence reads: CASSLATGGISNEQFF. Full variable domain (remainder filled in from reference TRBV7-2 and TRBJ2-1): GAGVSQSPSNKVTEKGKDVELRCDPISGHTALYWYRQSLGQGLEFLIYFQGNSAPDKSGLPSDRFSAERTGGSVSTLTIQRTQQEDSAVYLCASSLATGGISNEQFFGPGTRLTVL.

CDR3 amino acids: CASSPNSGTYLETQYF. The V and J genes are TRBV5-5 and TRBJ2-5; TCRdb indicates TRBD2, and absent DNA this call remains unverified. The CDR3 loop spans 16 amino acids. Germline CDR1 SGHKS, CDR2 YYEKEE (reference sequence).

V is TRBV7-9 and J is TRBJ1-6; absent DNA, TCRdb's TRBD1 call cannot be checked. The CDR3 runs 16 residues. In germline, CDR1 is SEHNR, CDR2 FQNEAQ (reference sequence). CDR3 region: CASSPPGQGRSSPLHF. Combining the CDR3 with reference TRBV7-9 and TRBJ1-6 gives the whole variable domain DTGVSQNPRHKITKRGQNVTFRCDPISEHNRLYWYRQTLGQGPEFLTYFQNEAQLEKSRLLSDRFSAERPKGSFSTLEIQRTEQGDSAMYLCASSPPGQGRSSPLHFGNGTRLTVT.

CDR3 residues: CASTPGTGFYGTEAFF. The J gene is TRBJ1-1, the V gene TRBV6-1; the D call of TRBD1 rests on TCRdb alone, since no DNA is present to check it. The CDR3 extends over 16 amino acids. CDR1 is MNHNS, CDR2 SASEGT, per germline.

The V call is TRBV2, the J call TRBJ2-1; TCRdb gives TRBD1 as the D gene, but with no DNA this cannot be confirmed. Germline V gene sequence: CDR1 SNHLY, CDR2 FYNNEI. This CDR3 is 14 amino acids long. CDR3 sequence: CASSDRTGLPVAFF.

This CDR3 is CASSQPGLAGFTYNEQFF. The rearrangement links TRBV14 to TRBJ2-1; there is no DNA to check the TCRdb D call of TRBD2. Germline CDR1 reads SGHDN; CDR2 reads FVKESK. This CDR3 spans 18 amino acids.

This chain joins TRBV3-1 and TRBJ2-7; as DNA is missing, the TRBD2 call by TCRdb cannot be tested. The CDR3 loop spans 15 amino acids. Looked up from germline, CDR1 is LGHDT and CDR2 is YNNKEL (reference sequence). CDR3 protein: CASSQGGSGGYEQYF.

V and J are TRBV5-1 and TRBJ2-1. CDR1 is SGHRS and CDR2 is YFSETQ in the germline V gene. This CDR3 is 12 amino acids long. This CDR3 is CASSWDYNEQFF.

V is TRBV18 and J is TRBJ1-1; TCRdb picks TRBD1, but there is no DNA to check that call. CDR3 size: 16 residues. CDR1 and CDR2 from the germline V gene are KGHSH and LQKENI. CDR3 residues: CASSPNLKGANTEAFF.

The V and J genes are TRBV29-1 and TRBJ2-3; without DNA, the TCRdb call of TRBD2 cannot be checked. The CDR3 has 16 amino acids. Germline CDR1 is SQVTM and CDR2 is ANQGSEA. CDR3: CSVEYLAEDFTDTQYF.

The rearrangement joins TRBV20-1 to TRBJ2-3; without DNA, the TCRdb call of TRBD1 cannot be checked. Germline V gene data show CDR1 as DFQATT and CDR2 as SNEGSKA (reference sequence). The CDR3 contains 16 residues. This CDR3 is CSARDPRTGNTDTQYF.

The chain recombines TRBV4-2 with TRBJ1-3; TCRdb lists TRBD1, though no DNA is available to test this call. There are 18 residues in the CDR3. The germline V gene has CDR1 LGHNA and CDR2 YNFKEQ. Here the CDR3 reads CASSQEPEMTGVVNTIYF.

J is TRBJ2-1 and V is TRBV29-1; the D gene TCRdb calls, TRBD2, cannot be checked with no DNA. The CDR3 spans 15 residues. The germline V gene has CDR1 SQVTM and CDR2 ANQGSEA. CDR3 residues: CSAAILAGKDNEQFF.

The V call is TRBV12-3 or TRBV12-4, the J call TRBJ2-1; absent DNA, TCRdb's TRBD1 call cannot be checked. The CDR3 sequence is 14 residues long. CDR3 loop: CATVDRESYNEQFF.

The rearrangement joins TRBV11-2 to TRBJ2-1; there is no DNA to check the TCRdb D call of TRBD1. CDR1 and CDR2 (germline): SGHAT, FQNNGV. The CDR3 loop spans 15 amino acids. The CDR3 spells CASSRGTRSTDEQFF.

This chain connects TRBV20-1 to TRBJ2-3; lacking DNA, the TRBD2 call made by TCRdb goes unchecked. The CDR3 loop spans 18 amino acids. Looked up from germline, CDR1 is DFQATT and CDR2 is SNEGSKA (reference sequence). The CDR3 is CSARNRTTSARRTDTQYF.

V and J are TRBV20-1 and TRBJ2-5. The germline V gene encodes CDR1 DFQATT and CDR2 SNEGSKA (reference sequence). The length of the CDR3 is 14 residues. CDR3 sequence reads: CSARDYTFQETQYF.

CDR3 amino acids: CSVETLDRGHTEAFF. The chain links TRBV29-1 to TRBJ1-1; TCRdb calls TRBD1, which cannot be checked without DNA. Germline lookup yields CDR1 SQVTM and CDR2 ANQGSEA. This CDR3 region has 15 residues.

The chain has TRBV5-5 and TRBJ2-5; there is no DNA to check the TCRdb D call of TRBD1. The CDR3 extends over 14 amino acids. The germline V gene has CDR1 SGHKS and CDR2 YYEKEE (reference sequence). The chain's CDR3 is CASSRTGVGETQYF.

The chain couples TRBV28 to TRBJ2-1; TCRdb lists TRBD1, though no DNA is available to test this call. The CDR3 has 16 amino acids. Germline CDR1 reads MDHEN; CDR2 reads SYDVKM. This CDR3 is CASSAPGTGSRNEQFF.